Presented here are 6 T cell receptor beta chains from one specimen sequenced in a study of blood T cell repertoires in COVID-19 (dated by TCRdb to 2019 to 2021). To prepare the library, the immunoSEQ multiplex PCR assay was applied. TCRdb re-hosts the immuneACCESS table, in-frame sequences only. Its copies lack some clones; in the studies checked, an unresolved V gene accounts for under half of them, and the cause for the rest is not known. Here the sample has about 250,000 clones; more than 75% occur a single time. The biggest ten clones account for about 0.99% of the sample. The sequenced material came from peripheral blood. The receptors were gathered from a woman aged 40 to 55 who had recovered from COVID-19.

The chain links TRBV7-9 to TRBJ2-5; 7 bases map to TRBD1. V lost 4 bases and J lost 12; bases outside the gene matches: 11. CDR1 and CDR2 from the germline V gene are SEHNR and FQNEAQ (reference sequence). The CDR3 is 13 residues long. The CDR3 bases are TGTGCCAGCAGCTGGGGGCCAACAGGGGTGAAGTACTTC. Its translation: CASSWGPTGVKYF.

The chain couples TRBV30 to TRBJ1-6; tentative D call: TRBD1 (5 bases). The CDR3 contains 16 residues. The germline V gene encodes CDR1 GTSNPN and CDR2 SVGIG (reference sequence). V lost 0 bases, J lost 13 bases, and 22 bases lay in between. The CDR3 loop is CAWSVLSRRAASPLHF. The DNA for the CDR3 is TGTGCCTGGAGTGTACTTAGTCGCAGGGCGGCTTCGCCCCTCCACTTT.

The gene calls are TRBV7-8 and TRBJ1-2; D possibly corresponds to TRBD1 (6 bases). The CDR3 has 15 amino acids. V was shortened by 5 bases and J by 6 bases, with 19 bases between the two germline ends. The germline V gene encodes CDR1 SGHVS and CDR2 FQNEAQ. The CDR3 DNA follows: TGTGCCAGCAGCCCGGGTCTCGGGGGGCGCGATGGCTACACCTTC. It specifies CASSPGLGGRDGYTF.

The J gene is TRBJ2-2, the V gene TRBV5-8; D not resolved. The CDR3 is 16 amino acids. Germline CDR1 and CDR2: SGHTS and YDEGEE. Trimming left V 0 bases short and J 0 bases short, with 9 bases between. CDR3 nucleotide sequence: TGTGCCAGCAGCTTGGGAGCCCAAACGAACACCGGGGAGCTGTTTTTT. Its protein product is CASSLGAQTNTGELFF.

The J gene is TRBJ2-7, the V gene TRBV6-1; tentatively, D is TRBD1 (6 bases). The CDR3 runs to 14 residues. From germline, CDR1 is MNHNS and CDR2 SASEGT. V lost 0 bases to trimming and J lost 4 bases, with 10 bases between them. The CDR3 loop reads CASSEAGHQYEQYV. The CDR3 coding sequence is TGTGCCAGCAGTGAAGCGGGACACCAATACGAGCAGTACGTC.

CDR3: CASNSPQGRAEAFF. As DNA, the CDR3 is TGTGCCAGCAACTCGCCCCAGGGGAGAGCTGAAGCTTTCTTT. The chain carries TRBV28 and TRBJ1-1; tentatively, D is TRBD1 (6 bases). V lost 7 bases and J lost 6, with 18 bases in between. This CDR3 has 14 amino acids. Germline V gene lookup returns CDR1 MDHEN and CDR2 SYDVKM.